This T cell receptor beta chain was captured in a study of Ad26.COV2.S vaccination and SARS-CoV-2 variants. Sequencing used immunoSEQ multiplex PCR; TCRdb keeps in-frame clones, though not all of them. Among roughly 700,000 clones listed, 89% were seen once. This sample's treatment: about 20 received Ad26.COV2.S at low or high dose, single or two shots; about 5 received placebo; per-sample allocation not given. Day 63 following the first vaccine or placebo injection was when the samples were taken. Germline CDR1 reads SQVTM; CDR2 reads ANQGSEA. V was cut by 7 bases and J by 3 bases, with 16 bases left in between. The CDR3 runs 13 residues.

The chain links TRBV29-1 to TRBJ2-7; D tentatively fits TRBD1 or TRBD2 (5 bases each). The sequences come from peripheral blood, collected in a trial of Ad26.COV2.S vaccine versus placebo. The clonotype comes from a person between 18 and 65 years old who received the Ad26.COV2.S COVID-19 vaccine or a placebo. DNA of the CDR3: TGCAGCGCCCGGGACCGAACGCTCTACGAGCAGTACTTC. Translating gives CSARDRTLYEQYF.